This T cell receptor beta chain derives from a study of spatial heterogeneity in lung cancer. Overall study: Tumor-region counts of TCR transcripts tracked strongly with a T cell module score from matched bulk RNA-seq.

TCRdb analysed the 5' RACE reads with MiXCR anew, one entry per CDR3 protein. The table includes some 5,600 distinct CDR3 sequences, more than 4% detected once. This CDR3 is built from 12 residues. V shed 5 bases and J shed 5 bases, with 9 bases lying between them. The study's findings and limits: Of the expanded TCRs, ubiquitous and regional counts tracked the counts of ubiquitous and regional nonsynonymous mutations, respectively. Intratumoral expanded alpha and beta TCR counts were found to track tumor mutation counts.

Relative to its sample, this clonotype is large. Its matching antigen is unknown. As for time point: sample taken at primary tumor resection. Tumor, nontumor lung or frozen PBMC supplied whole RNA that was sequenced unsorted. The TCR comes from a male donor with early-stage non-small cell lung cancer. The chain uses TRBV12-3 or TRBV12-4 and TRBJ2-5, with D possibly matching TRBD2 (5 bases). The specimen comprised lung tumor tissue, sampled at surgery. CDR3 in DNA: TGTGCCAGCAGTGCGTCGGGGGAGACCCAGTACTTC. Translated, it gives CASSASGETQYF.